This T cell receptor beta chain was sequenced during a study of T cell repertoires in cytomegalovirus infection. Study details: Recently identified HLA-C-restricted CMV epitopes were used, and well-studied HLA-B-restricted CMV epitopes were used as well. Shared public TCR beta signatures pointed to both CMV infection and a matching HLA type.

V was pared by 5 bases and J by 5 bases, with 8 bases of the junction left unmatched. This CDR3 has 15 residues. Germline V lookup: CDR1 SGHVS, CDR2 FQNEAQ. General study results and limits: Cumulative frequency (of public TCR beta family members) identified carriers of CMV plus the relevant HLA. CMV-specific TCR beta clonotypes restricted by HLA-C were the ones dominating the ex vivo response.

Points on this clonotype: The antigen is unknown. A single base separates this from a much larger clone, so it may be a read error.

MiXCR, run by TCRdb on the reads, gives a single entry per CDR3 protein. The sample includes about 920,000 distinct CDR3 sequences, under 40% seen only once; the top ten take about an eighth. This sequence originates from a human donor in good health (CMV status not recorded). Some clones in this sample may be carry-over from other donors' samples. The chain uses TRBV7-8 and TRBJ2-2; 7 bases match TRBD1. This specimen consisted of cultured CD8+ T cells from PBMCs, obtained from culture after CMV antigen stimulation. The CDR3 coding sequence is TGTGCCAGCAGCACGAAACAGGGGAAAACCGGGGAGCTGTTTTTT. Translated: CASSTKQGKTGELFF.